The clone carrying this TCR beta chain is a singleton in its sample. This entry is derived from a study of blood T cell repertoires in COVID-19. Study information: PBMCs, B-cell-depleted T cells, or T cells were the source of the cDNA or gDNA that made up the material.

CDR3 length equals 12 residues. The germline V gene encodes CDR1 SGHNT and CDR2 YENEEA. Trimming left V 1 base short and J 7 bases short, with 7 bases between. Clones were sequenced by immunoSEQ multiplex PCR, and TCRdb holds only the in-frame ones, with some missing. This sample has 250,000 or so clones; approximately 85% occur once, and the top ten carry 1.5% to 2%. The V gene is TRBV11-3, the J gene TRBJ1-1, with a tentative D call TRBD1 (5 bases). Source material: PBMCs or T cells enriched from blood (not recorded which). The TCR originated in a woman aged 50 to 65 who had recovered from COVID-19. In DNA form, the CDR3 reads TGTGCCAGCAGCTTAGTGACAGTTGAAGCTTTCTTT. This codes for CASSLVTVEAFF.